These T cell receptor beta chains were read from a single sample in a study of siplizumab effects on memory and regulatory T cells. Using immunoSEQ multiplex PCR, the repertoire was profiled, and TCRdb retains in-frame clones only, with some absent. The sample has over 100,000 clones; roughly nine tenths are singletons. The sequencing sample was made of Tregs sorted from blood. All receptors come from a human donor in good health. Both conserved end residues are part of each CDR3. The D gene is left open where the match is weak. Part of the rows lack a size; the others show once, few, many or a class for expanded clones.

v_gene: TRBV6-5
j_gene: TRBJ2-3
d_gene: .
abundance: .
CDR3nt: TGTGCCAGCAGCTACCGGGACCCGCGCACAGATACGCAGTATTTT
CDR3aa: CASSYRDPRTDTQYF

v_gene: TRBV15
j_gene: TRBJ2-1
d_gene: TRBD1
abundance: .
CDR3nt: TGTGCCACCAGCAGATTAAACAGGGGGCCCTACAATGAGCAGTTCTTC
CDR3aa: CATSRLNRGPYNEQFF

v_gene: TRBV10-3
j_gene: TRBJ2-6
d_gene: .
abundance: .
CDR3nt: TGTGCCATCAGAGGGTTGCGCGCGGCCCATGGGGCCAACGTCCTGACTTTC
CDR3aa: CAIRGLRAAHGANVLTF

v_gene: TRBV6-1
j_gene: TRBJ1-5
d_gene: .
abundance: .
CDR3nt: TGTGCCAGCAGTGGAGGGACCTCCAAGTCCCAGCATTTT
CDR3aa: CASSGGTSKSQHF

v_gene: TRBV7-9
j_gene: TRBJ2-1
d_gene: .
abundance: .
CDR3nt: TGTGCCAGCAGCTTAGTTAGCGGCGGGATGAACAATGAGCGGCAGTTCTTC
CDR3aa: CASSLVSGGMNNERQFF

v_gene: TRBV9
j_gene: TRBJ2-1
d_gene: .
abundance: .
CDR3nt: TGTGCCAGCAGCGCAAGGGACTTTTTTAGCTCCTACAATGAGCAGTTCTTC
CDR3aa: CASSARDFFSSYNEQFF

v_gene: TRBV7-9
j_gene: TRBJ1-3
d_gene: .
abundance: .
CDR3nt: TGTGCCAGCAGCCCGGTGGGCAGCACTGGAAACACCATATATTTT
CDR3aa: CASSPVGSTGNTIYF

v_gene: TRBV7-2
j_gene: TRBJ1-2
d_gene: .
abundance: .
CDR3nt: TGTGCCAGCAGCTTAGCGAGCGGCCGCAACCTTAACTATGGCTACACCTTC
CDR3aa: CASSLASGRNLNYGYTF

v_gene: TRBV5-1
j_gene: TRBJ2-5
d_gene: .
abundance: .
CDR3nt: TGCGCCAGCAGCTTTGGCCGGCGGGAGACCCAGTACTTC
CDR3aa: CASSFGRRETQYF

v_gene: TRBV19
j_gene: TRBJ1-1
d_gene: .
abundance: .
CDR3nt: TGTGCCAGTAGTGCTTGGGCCCGCAGCGGTGAAGCTTTCTTT
CDR3aa: CASSAWARSGEAFF

v_gene: TRBV7-2
j_gene: TRBJ2-5
d_gene: .
abundance: .
CDR3nt: TGTGCCAGCAGCTTCGACTCAGAGACCCAGTACTTC
CDR3aa: CASSFDSETQYF

v_gene: TRBV7-9
j_gene: TRBJ2-4
d_gene: .
abundance: .
CDR3nt: TGTGCCAGCAGCCCCACGTGGGTTGTGGACATTCAGTACTTC
CDR3aa: CASSPTWVVDIQYF

v_gene: TRBV7-9
j_gene: TRBJ1-1
d_gene: .
abundance: .
CDR3nt: TGTGCCAGCAGCGCCACAGAGAACACTGAAGCTTTCTTT
CDR3aa: CASSATENTEAFF

v_gene: TRBV29-1
j_gene: TRBJ2-1
d_gene: .
abundance: .
CDR3nt: TGCAGCGCTGGTCAGGCGGGCAATGAGCAGTTCTTC
CDR3aa: CSAGQAGNEQFF

v_gene: TRBV7-9
j_gene: TRBJ1-2
d_gene: .
abundance: .
CDR3nt: TGTGCCAGCAGCCCCCCCGGCAGGGGAAACTATGGCTACACCTTC
CDR3aa: CASSPPGRGNYGYTF

v_gene: TRBV19
j_gene: TRBJ2-6
d_gene: .
abundance: .
CDR3nt: TGTGCCAGCCAAAGGGGGAGCTCTGGGGCCAACGTCCTGACTTTC
CDR3aa: CASQRGSSGANVLTF

v_gene: TRBV6-1
j_gene: TRBJ1-5
d_gene: TRBD1
abundance: .
CDR3nt: TGTGCCAGTCGGACAGGGGGTCAGCCCCAGCATTTT
CDR3aa: CASRTGGQPQHF

v_gene: TRBV11-2
j_gene: TRBJ2-3
d_gene: .
abundance: .
CDR3nt: TGTGCCAGCAGCTTACAGGGTTCCACAGATACGCAGTATTTT
CDR3aa: CASSLQGSTDTQYF

v_gene: TRBV7-9
j_gene: TRBJ1-1
d_gene: .
abundance: .
CDR3nt: TGTGCCAGCAGCTCACCCCTTTTGGGGGACACTGAAGCTTTCTTT
CDR3aa: CASSSPLLGDTEAFF

v_gene: TRBV7-6
j_gene: TRBJ2-2
d_gene: .
abundance: .
CDR3nt: TGTGCCAGCAGCTTAGGACTAGCGAACACCGGGGAGCTGTTTTTT
CDR3aa: CASSLGLANTGELFF

v_gene: TRBV5-1
j_gene: TRBJ2-1
d_gene: .
abundance: .
CDR3nt: TGCGCCAGCAGCTTGGCGGCCAATGAGCAGTTCTTC
CDR3aa: CASSLAANEQFF

v_gene: TRBV7-2
j_gene: TRBJ1-2
d_gene: .
abundance: .
CDR3nt: TGTGCCAGCAGCTTAGATTTTAACTATGGCTACACCTTC
CDR3aa: CASSLDFNYGYTF

v_gene: TRBV25-1
j_gene: TRBJ2-1
d_gene: TRBD1
abundance: .
CDR3nt: TGTGCCAGCAGTGCCACAGGGGGCACTTGGAATGAGCAGTTCTTC
CDR3aa: CASSATGGTWNEQFF

v_gene: TRBV11-3
j_gene: TRBJ2-6
d_gene: .
abundance: once
CDR3nt: TGTGCCATCAGGGGGGTATCAGACAGGGACCCCTACGGGGGGGCCAACGTCCTGACTTTC
CDR3aa: CAIRGVSDRDPYGGANVLTF

v_gene: TRBV10-3
j_gene: TRBJ2-3
d_gene: .
abundance: .
CDR3nt: TGTGCCATCAGTGGATTCACAGATACGCAGTATTTT
CDR3aa: CAISGFTDTQYF

v_gene: TRBV5-4
j_gene: TRBJ2-7
d_gene: TRBD1
abundance: once
CDR3nt: TGTGCCAGCACCCTGGAGGGGACAGGGCGATACGAGCAGTACTTC
CDR3aa: CASTLEGTGRYEQYF

v_gene: TRBV6-6
j_gene: TRBJ2-5
d_gene: .
abundance: .
CDR3nt: TGTGCCAGCAGTTACTCGATGTTGTCTAACCAAGAGACCCAGTACTTC
CDR3aa: CASSYSMLSNQETQYF

v_gene: TRBV2
j_gene: TRBJ2-7
d_gene: TRBD2
abundance: .
CDR3nt: TGTGCCTCCAGGCGGCTAGCGGGAGGACTTTCCTACGAGCAGTACTTC
CDR3aa: CASRRLAGGLSYEQYF

v_gene: TRBV9
j_gene: TRBJ1-3
d_gene: .
abundance: once
CDR3nt: TGTGCCAGCAGCGTAGGTTTGGGCCTCCCCAGTGGAAACACCATATATTTT
CDR3aa: CASSVGLGLPSGNTIYF

v_gene: TRBV6-1
j_gene: TRBJ1-2
d_gene: .
abundance: .
CDR3nt: TGTGCCAGCAGTGCAGACGACATCCTATATGGCTACACCTTC
CDR3aa: CASSADDILYGYTF

v_gene: TRBV5-1
j_gene: TRBJ1-3
d_gene: TRBD1
abundance: .
CDR3nt: TGCGCCAGCAGGGGACAGGTCTCTGGAAACACCATATATTTT
CDR3aa: CASRGQVSGNTIYF

v_gene: TRBV5-8
j_gene: TRBJ2-7
d_gene: TRBD1
abundance: .
CDR3nt: TGTGCCAGCAGCTTGTGGGGACAGGGGGTTTACTACGAGCAGTACTTC
CDR3aa: CASSLWGQGVYYEQYF

v_gene: TRBV7-2
j_gene: TRBJ2-5
d_gene: TRBD1
abundance: .
CDR3nt: TGTGCCAGCAGCTCAGCAGGGACAGGGAAAGAGACCCAGTACTTC
CDR3aa: CASSSAGTGKETQYF

v_gene: TRBV19
j_gene: TRBJ1-1
d_gene: .
abundance: .
CDR3nt: TGTGCCAGTAGTAGTCTGTTGGGATTCACTGAAGCTTTCTTT
CDR3aa: CASSSLLGFTEAFF

v_gene: TRBV5-4
j_gene: TRBJ2-1
d_gene: .
abundance: .
CDR3nt: TGTGCCAGCAGCCCGACGGCTACCCAATGGGAGTTCTTC
CDR3aa: CASSPTATQWEFF

v_gene: TRBV7-3
j_gene: TRBJ2-7
d_gene: .
abundance: .
CDR3nt: TGTGCCAGCAGCTTAGTCGGCAGGGGGGACGAGCAGTACTTC
CDR3aa: CASSLVGRGDEQYF

v_gene: TRBV6-4
j_gene: TRBJ1-2
d_gene: .
abundance: .
CDR3nt: TGTGCCAGAATCAGGGACGTCAGGTGTGGCTACACCTTC
CDR3aa: CARIRDVRCGYTF

v_gene: TRBV6-1
j_gene: TRBJ2-7
d_gene: TRBD2
abundance: .
CDR3nt: TGTGCCAGCAGGATTTTTAGCGGGAGTTACGAGCAGTACTTC
CDR3aa: CASRIFSGSYEQYF

v_gene: TRBV4-1
j_gene: TRBJ2-1
d_gene: .
abundance: few
CDR3nt: TGCGCCAGCAGCCAAGGACTTCGATTCTCCTACAATGAGCAGTTCTTC
CDR3aa: CASSQGLRFSYNEQFF

v_gene: TRBV28
j_gene: TRBJ2-6
d_gene: .
abundance: .
CDR3nt: TGTGCCAGCAGTCGCCGGGTAGTGGCTGGGGCCAACGTCCTGACTTTC
CDR3aa: CASSRRVVAGANVLTF

v_gene: TRBV7-3
j_gene: TRBJ2-4
d_gene: .
abundance: .
CDR3nt: TGTGCCAGCAGCTCGGGACCCTGGAGGATTCAGTACTTC
CDR3aa: CASSSGPWRIQYF

v_gene: TRBV2
j_gene: TRBJ2-6
d_gene: TRBD2
abundance: .
CDR3nt: TGTGCCAGCAGTGAGGTAGGACTAGCGGGGCTGAAAGGGGCCAACGTCCTGACTTTC
CDR3aa: CASSEVGLAGLKGANVLTF

v_gene: TRBV4-2
j_gene: TRBJ1-5
d_gene: TRBD1
abundance: .
CDR3nt: TGTGCCAGCAGCCGGATGGGACAGAATCAGCCCCAGCATTTT
CDR3aa: CASSRMGQNQPQHF

v_gene: TRBV6-5
j_gene: TRBJ2-7
d_gene: .
abundance: .
CDR3nt: TGTGCCAGCAGGCGACTTCAGGGGCGCTCCTACGAGCAGTACTTC
CDR3aa: CASRRLQGRSYEQYF

v_gene: TRBV18
j_gene: TRBJ1-1
d_gene: .
abundance: .
CDR3nt: TGTGCCAGCGGAAACGGGGTGAACACTGAAGCTTTCTTT
CDR3aa: CASGNGVNTEAFF

v_gene: TRBV10-1
j_gene: TRBJ2-3
d_gene: .
abundance: .
CDR3nt: TGCGCCAGCAGTCCCTCGGGATCGACGAATACGCAGTATTTT
CDR3aa: CASSPSGSTNTQYF

v_gene: TRBV30
j_gene: TRBJ2-3
d_gene: .
abundance: .
CDR3nt: TGTGCCGTGTTTCAAACGGCCATAGGACCGGCAGATACGCAGTATTTT
CDR3aa: CAVFQTAIGPADTQYF

v_gene: TRBV7-6
j_gene: TRBJ2-3
d_gene: .
abundance: .
CDR3nt: TGTGCCAGCAGCCCCCGGGGGCACGATACGCAGTATTTT
CDR3aa: CASSPRGHDTQYF